The rows below give T cell receptor beta chains drawn from one sample of a study of CD8 T cells in Susac syndrome. One entry per CDR3 protein results from TCRdb running MiXCR on the immunoSEQ multiplex PCR reads. This table holds 150,000 or so distinct CDR3 sequences, about 94% found once. The specimen was CD8+ T cells from PBMCs. The source is a human donor with multiple sclerosis. Each CDR3 is given with its conserved first and last residue. Fields, in order: clone size, J gene, V gene, D gene, CDR3 protein, CDR3 DNA. A D gene is named only where the DNA matches it firmly. A clone size is listed for some rows: how often the clone was seen (once, few, many), or a class if it is expanded.

. | TRBJ2-3 | TRBV25-1 | . | CASSLGNTQYF | TGTGCCAGCAGTCTGGGGAATACGCAGTATTTT
. | TRBJ2-7 | TRBV24-1 | . | CATSRGYDEQYF | TGTGCCACCAGCAGGGGATATGACGAGCAGTACTTC
. | TRBJ2-7 | TRBV4-1 | . | CASSTDTGPYEQYF | TGCGCCAGCAGCACCGATACAGGGCCCTACGAGCAGTACTTC
. | TRBJ2-1 | TRBV13 | . | CASSGDGLLKEQFF | TGTGCCAGCAGCGGCGATGGGCTGCTGAAGGAGCAGTTCTTC
. | TRBJ1-2 | TRBV2 | TRBD1 | CASRLPGQLDPNYGYTF | TGTGCCAGCAGGTTACCGGGACAGCTAGATCCTAACTATGGCTACACCTTC
. | TRBJ2-1 | TRBV7-2 | . | CASSLDGSYNEQFF | TGTGCCAGCAGCTTAGACGGGTCCTACAATGAGCAGTTCTTC
. | TRBJ2-2 | TRBV4-2 | . | CASSQPTRSSGELFF | TGTGCCAGCAGCCAACCCACCAGGAGTTCCGGGGAGCTGTTTTTT
. | TRBJ2-7 | TRBV2 | TRBD1 | CATWTGLEQYF | TGTGCCACCTGGACAGGCTTGGAGCAGTACTTC
. | TRBJ2-7 | TRBV30 | . | CAWTDTYEQYF | TGTGCCTGGACCGATACCTACGAGCAGTACTTC
. | TRBJ1-5 | TRBV2 | TRBD1 | CASSDPTGESGNQPQHF | TGTGCCAGCAGTGACCCGACAGGGGAGAGTGGTAATCAGCCCCAGCATTTT
. | TRBJ2-1 | TRBV9 | TRBD2 | CASSVGSGGADEQFF | TGTGCCAGCAGCGTAGGTAGCGGGGGGGCCGATGAGCAGTTCTTC
. | TRBJ2-7 | TRBV29-1 | TRBD1 | CSAELPGQYEQYF | TGCAGCGCCGAACTCCCGGGACAGTACGAGCAGTACTTC
. | TRBJ2-7 | TRBV12-3/TRBV12-4 | . | CASSSESSYEQYF | TGTGCCAGCAGTTCCGAGAGCTCCTACGAGCAGTACTTC
. | TRBJ2-7 | TRBV27 | TRBD1 | CASSPSAGGISYEQYF | TGTGCCAGCAGTCCCTCGGCAGGGGGAATCTCCTACGAGCAGTACTTC
. | TRBJ1-5 | TRBV9 | . | CASSSGPNQPQHF | TGTGCCAGCAGTTCGGGACCCAATCAGCCCCAGCATTTT
. | TRBJ2-3 | TRBV9 | . | CASSPHDWVDTQYF | TGTGCCAGCAGCCCCCATGACTGGGTAGATACGCAGTATTTT
once | TRBJ2-1 | TRBV29-1 | TRBD2 | CSVVSGGPYNEQFF | TGCAGCGTTGTTAGCGGGGGCCCGTACAATGAGCAGTTCTTC
. | TRBJ1-2 | TRBV12-3/TRBV12-4 | . | CASSPRIANYGYTF | TGTGCCAGCAGTCCGCGTATAGCTAACTATGGCTACACCTTC
. | TRBJ2-7 | TRBV9 | . | CASSVGEAPNEQYF | TGTGCCAGCAGCGTAGGTGAAGCGCCAAACGAGCAGTACTTC
. | TRBJ1-2 | TRBV3-1 | . | CASSQDRGGENGYTF | TGTGCCAGCAGCCAAGACAGGGGAGGTGAGAATGGCTACACCTTC
once | TRBJ2-5 | TRBV2 | TRBD2 | CASRGTSSVETQYF | TGTGCCAGCAGGGGGACTAGCTCCGTAGAGACCCAGTACTTC
. | TRBJ2-7 | TRBV7-9 | . | CASSPPDSPYAQYF | TGTGCCAGCAGCCCCCCCGACAGCCCCTACGCGCAGTACTTC
. | TRBJ2-4 | TRBV20-1 | . | CSASDYGAKNIQYF | TGCAGTGCTTCGGACTACGGGGCCAAAAACATTCAGTACTTC
. | TRBJ1-2 | TRBV29-1 | . | CSAPDPTNYGYTF | TGCAGCGCCCCGGACCCGACTAACTATGGCTACACCTTC
. | TRBJ1-5 | TRBV19 | . | CASSITQTQPQHF | TGTGCCAGTAGTATAACTCAGACACAGCCCCAGCATTTT
. | TRBJ2-6 | TRBV30 | . | CAWILPDTELYSGANVLTF | TGTGCCTGGATACTTCCGGACACTGAACTCTACTCTGGGGCCAACGTCCTGACTTTC
. | TRBJ1-4 | TRBV7-9 | . | CASSLGGNEKLFF | TGTGCCAGCAGCTTAGGCGGGAATGAAAAACTGTTTTTT
. | TRBJ2-7 | TRBV23-1 | TRBD2 | CASSHPGRGVGSYEQYF | TGCGCCAGCAGTCACCCGGGGCGGGGGGTTGGATCTTACGAGCAGTACTTC
. | TRBJ2-7 | TRBV28 | . | CASSSPLEGGGYEQYF | TGTGCCAGCAGTTCCCCCCTAGAGGGGGGTGGGTACGAGCAGTACTTC
. | TRBJ1-2 | TRBV2 | TRBD1 | CASRPGQGADGYTF | TGTGCCAGCAGGCCGGGACAGGGGGCTGATGGCTACACCTTC
. | TRBJ1-1 | TRBV7-8 | . | CASSQHRDGNLNTEAFF | TGTGCCAGCAGCCAGCACCGGGACGGCAATTTGAACACTGAAGCTTTCTTT
. | TRBJ2-7 | TRBV4-3 | TRBD2 | CASSQTSGGSSEQYF | TGCGCCAGCAGCCAAACTAGCGGGGGGTCCTCCGAGCAGTACTTC
. | TRBJ2-7 | TRBV13 | TRBD1 | CASSSVDRGRGEQYF | TGTGCCAGCAGCTCAGTGGACAGGGGGCGAGGGGAGCAGTACTTC
. | TRBJ2-7 | TRBV7-4 | . | CASSPTRRAYRNEQYF | TGTGCCAGCAGCCCAACCCGGCGAGCCTACAGGAACGAGCAGTACTTC
few | TRBJ1-1 | TRBV3-1 | . | CASSQEGLGTEAFF | TGTGCCAGCAGCCAAGAGGGGCTGGGCACTGAAGCTTTCTTT
. | TRBJ2-7 | TRBV20-1 | TRBD2 | CSASGGTSVYEQYF | TGCAGTGCTAGCGGGGGGACTAGCGTCTACGAGCAGTACTTC
few | TRBJ1-2 | TRBV28 | TRBD1 | CASSSTGGAYGYTF | TGTGCCAGCAGTTCGACAGGGGGAGCCTATGGCTACACCTTC
. | TRBJ2-4 | TRBV7-9 | TRBD2 | CASSQAGVNQYF | TGTGCCAGCAGCCAAGCGGGGGTAAACCAGTACTTC
. | TRBJ2-5 | TRBV6-1 | . | CASRAPRGWPDQETQYF | TGTGCCAGCAGGGCCCCTCGCGGTTGGCCGGATCAAGAGACCCAGTACTTC
. | TRBJ1-2 | TRBV7-7 | . | CASPIGRLGYGYTF | TGTGCCAGCCCGATAGGACGGCTGGGGTATGGCTACACCTTC
. | TRBJ1-2 | TRBV27 | . | CASSLSSGAGAYGYTF | TGTGCCAGCAGTTTATCGAGCGGTGCAGGGGCCTATGGCTACACCTTC
. | TRBJ2-2 | TRBV29-1 | TRBD1 | CSVEDRRTGEITGELFF | TGCAGCGTTGAAGATCGGAGAACAGGGGAGATCACCGGGGAGCTGTTTTTT
. | TRBJ2-7 | TRBV12-3/TRBV12-4 | . | CASSLAAQLMGSYEQYF | TGTGCCAGCAGTTTGGCGGCCCAGCTAATGGGTTCCTACGAGCAGTACTTC
once | TRBJ1-5 | TRBV4-3 | . | CASSRGPQHF | TGCGCCAGCAGCCGCGGTCCCCAGCATTTT
. | TRBJ2-5 | TRBV7-6 | . | CASSLVWGITQETQYF | TGTGCCAGCAGCTTAGTGTGGGGCATTACCCAAGAGACCCAGTACTTC
. | TRBJ2-7 | TRBV5-6 | . | CASSHPQGEQYF | TGTGCCAGCAGTCACCCCCAGGGCGAGCAGTACTTC
. | TRBJ1-1 | TRBV6-2/TRBV6-3 | . | CASSRRKADTEAFF | TGTGCCAGCAGTAGGCGGAAGGCGGACACTGAAGCTTTCTTT
. | TRBJ2-2 | TRBV30 | TRBD2 | CAWSVAGGHTGELFF | TGTGCCTGGAGTGTAGCGGGGGGGCACACCGGGGAGCTGTTTTTT
once | TRBJ2-1 | TRBV13 | . | CASSPPRVAASYNEQFF | TGTGCCAGCAGCCCCCCTAGGGTAGCGGCCTCCTACAATGAGCAGTTCTTC
. | TRBJ2-1 | TRBV3-1 | TRBD2 | CASSPGLEDNEQFF | TGTGCCAGCAGCCCGGGACTAGAAGACAATGAGCAGTTCTTC
. | TRBJ1-4 | TRBV13 | . | CASSFRGNKKLFF | TGTGCCAGCAGCTTCCGAGGAAATAAAAAACTGTTTTTT
. | TRBJ2-2 | TRBV3-1 | TRBD2 | CASQQLAGERGTGELFF | TGTGCCAGCCAACAACTAGCGGGGGAGCGAGGCACCGGGGAGCTGTTTTTT
. | TRBJ1-3 | TRBV2 | . | CANQGGSGNTIYF | TGTGCCAACCAAGGGGGCTCTGGAAACACCATATATTTT
. | TRBJ2-5 | TRBV18 | TRBD1 | CASSHDRGRQETQYF | TGTGCCAGCTCACATGACAGGGGGCGGCAAGAGACCCAGTACTTC
. | TRBJ2-2 | TRBV5-1 | . | CASRFGGGELFF | TGCGCCAGCCGTTTTGGGGGCGGGGAGCTGTTTTTT
. | TRBJ2-7 | TRBV2 | . | CASSGNEQYF | TGTGCCAGCAGTGGGAACGAGCAGTACTTC
. | TRBJ1-2 | TRBV12-5 | . | CASGQVRGDTF | TGTGCTAGTGGCCAAGTCCGCGGCGACACCTTC
once | TRBJ1-6 | TRBV30 | . | CAWSGYTENYNSPLHF | TGTGCCTGGAGTGGGTATACAGAGAACTATAATTCACCCCTCCACTTT
. | TRBJ1-1 | TRBV12-3/TRBV12-4 | TRBD1 | CASRSQGMNTEAFF | TGTGCCAGCAGATCACAGGGGATGAACACTGAAGCTTTCTTT
. | TRBJ2-5 | TRBV7-3 | TRBD2 | CASRPGLAGDLVETQYF | TGTGCCAGCAGGCCGGGACTAGCGGGGGACCTGGTAGAGACCCAGTACTTC